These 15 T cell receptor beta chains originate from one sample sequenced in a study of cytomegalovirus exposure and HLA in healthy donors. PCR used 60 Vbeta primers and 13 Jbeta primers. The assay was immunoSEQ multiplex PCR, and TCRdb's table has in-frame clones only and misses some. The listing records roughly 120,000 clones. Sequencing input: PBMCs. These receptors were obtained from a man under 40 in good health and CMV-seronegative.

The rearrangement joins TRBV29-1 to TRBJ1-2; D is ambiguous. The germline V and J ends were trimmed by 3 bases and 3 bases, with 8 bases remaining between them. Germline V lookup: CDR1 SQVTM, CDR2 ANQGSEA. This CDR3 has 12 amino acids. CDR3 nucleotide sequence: TGCAGCGTTGAGGGCAGACACTATGGCTACACCTTC. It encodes CSVEGRHYGYTF.

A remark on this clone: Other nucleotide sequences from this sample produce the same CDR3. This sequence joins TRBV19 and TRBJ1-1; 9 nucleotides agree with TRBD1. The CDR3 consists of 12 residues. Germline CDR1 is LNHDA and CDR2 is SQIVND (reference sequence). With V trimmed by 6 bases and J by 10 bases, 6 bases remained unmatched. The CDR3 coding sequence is TGTGCCAGTAGCCCACAGGGGGCGGGAGCTTTCTTT. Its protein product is CASSPQGAGAFF.

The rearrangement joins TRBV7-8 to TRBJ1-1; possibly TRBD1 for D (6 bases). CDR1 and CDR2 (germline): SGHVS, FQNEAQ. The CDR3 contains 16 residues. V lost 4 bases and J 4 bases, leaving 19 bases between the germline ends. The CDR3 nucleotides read TGTGCCAGCAGCTCAACAGGGCAGGCTGGGCTCACTGAAGCTTTCTTT. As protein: CASSSTGQAGLTEAFF.

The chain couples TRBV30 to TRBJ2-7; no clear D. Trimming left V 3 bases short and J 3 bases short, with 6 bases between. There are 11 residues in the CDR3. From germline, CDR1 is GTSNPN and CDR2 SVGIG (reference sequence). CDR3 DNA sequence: TGTGCCTGGAGCCGCAGCTACGAGCAGTACTTC. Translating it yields CAWSRSYEQYF.

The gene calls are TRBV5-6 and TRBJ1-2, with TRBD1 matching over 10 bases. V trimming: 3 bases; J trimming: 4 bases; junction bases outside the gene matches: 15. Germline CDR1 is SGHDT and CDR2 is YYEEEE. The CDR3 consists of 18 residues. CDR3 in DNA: TGTGCCAGCAGCTCCATGCCGGGACAGGGGTATCTAAGCTATGGCTACACCTTC. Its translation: CASSSMPGQGYLSYGYTF.

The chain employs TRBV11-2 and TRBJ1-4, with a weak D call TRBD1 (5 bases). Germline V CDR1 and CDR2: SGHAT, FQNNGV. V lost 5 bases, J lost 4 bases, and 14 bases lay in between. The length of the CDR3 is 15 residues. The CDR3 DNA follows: TGTGCCAGCAGCGAAAGGGGTGTGAGTAATGAAAAACTGTTTTTT. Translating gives CASSERGVSNEKLFF.

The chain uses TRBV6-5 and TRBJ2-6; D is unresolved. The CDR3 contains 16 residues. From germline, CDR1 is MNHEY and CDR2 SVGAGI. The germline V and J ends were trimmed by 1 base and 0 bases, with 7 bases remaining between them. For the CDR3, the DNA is TGTGCCAGCAGTTACTATCGTTCCTCTGGGGCCAACGTCCTGACTTTC. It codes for CASSYYRSSGANVLTF.

CDR3 nucleotide sequence: TGTGCCAGCAGTCTACAGGGGGGGGCTGAAGCTTTCTTT. Translation: CASSLQGGAEAFF. The chain links TRBV27 to TRBJ1-1; 8 nucleotides align to TRBD1. Germline CDR1 reads MNHEY; CDR2 reads SMNVEV (reference sequence). Trimming took 5 bases from V and 6 from J; bases not matched to a gene: 5. This CDR3 is built from 13 residues.

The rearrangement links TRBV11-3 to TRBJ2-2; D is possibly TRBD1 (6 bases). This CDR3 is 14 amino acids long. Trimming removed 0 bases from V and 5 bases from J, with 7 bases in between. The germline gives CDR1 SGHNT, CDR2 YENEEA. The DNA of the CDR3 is TGTGCCAGCAGCTTAGAGGGGGCTACCGGGGAGCTGTTTTTT. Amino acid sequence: CASSLEGATGELFF. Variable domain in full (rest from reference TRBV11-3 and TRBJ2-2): EAGVVQSPRYKIIEKKQPVAFWCNPISGHNTLYWYLQNLGQGPELLIRYENEEAVDDSQLPKDRFSAERLKGVDSTLKIQPAELGDSAVYLCASSLEGATGELFFGEGSRLTVL.

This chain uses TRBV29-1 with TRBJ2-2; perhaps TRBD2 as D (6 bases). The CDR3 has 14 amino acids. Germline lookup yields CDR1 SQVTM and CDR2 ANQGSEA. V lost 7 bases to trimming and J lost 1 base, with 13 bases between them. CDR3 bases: TGCAGCGCCTCGGAGGGAATGAACACCGGGGAGCTGTTTTTT. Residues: CSASEGMNTGELFF.

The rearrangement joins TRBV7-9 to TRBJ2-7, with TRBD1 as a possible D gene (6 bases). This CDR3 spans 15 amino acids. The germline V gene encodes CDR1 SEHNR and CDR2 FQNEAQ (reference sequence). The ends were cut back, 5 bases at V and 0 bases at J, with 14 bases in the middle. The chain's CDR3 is CASSHIRDTSYEQYF. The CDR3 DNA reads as TGTGCCAGCAGCCACATCCGGGACACCTCCTACGAGCAGTACTTC.

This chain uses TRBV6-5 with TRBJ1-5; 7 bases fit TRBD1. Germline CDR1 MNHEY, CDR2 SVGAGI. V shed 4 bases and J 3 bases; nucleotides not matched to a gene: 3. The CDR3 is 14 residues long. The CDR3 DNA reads TGTGCCAGCAGTTCACAGGGGTACAATCAGCCCCAGCATTTT. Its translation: CASSSQGYNQPQHF.

The CDR3 loop reads CASSSAGNWNEAFF. In DNA form, the CDR3 reads TGTGCCAGCAGCTCCGCAGGGAATTGGAATGAAGCTTTCTTT. The chain joins TRBV5-6 to TRBJ1-1; tentatively, D is TRBD1 (5 bases). The germline CDR1 and CDR2 sequences are SGHDT and YYEEEE. This CDR3 is 14 amino acids long. V lost 3 bases and J lost 7, with 16 bases in between.

CDR3 nucleotides: TGCGCCAGCAGCTTGGCCCCCTCACCAGCTAACTATGGCTACACCTTC. It yields the protein CASSLAPSPANYGYTF. The rearrangement links TRBV5-1 to TRBJ1-2; D uncertain. Looked up from germline, CDR1 is SGHRS and CDR2 is YFSETQ. The CDR3 length is 16 residues. Trimming shortened V by 0 bases and J by 0 bases, and 12 bases separated the two germline ends. Filled out from reference TRBV5-1 and TRBJ1-2, the complete variable domain reads KAGVTQTPRYLIKTRGQQVTLSCSPISGHRSVSWYQQTPGQGLQFLFEYFSETQRNKGNFPGRFSGRQFSNSRSEMNVSTLELGDSALYLCASSLAPSPANYGYTFGSGTRLTVV.

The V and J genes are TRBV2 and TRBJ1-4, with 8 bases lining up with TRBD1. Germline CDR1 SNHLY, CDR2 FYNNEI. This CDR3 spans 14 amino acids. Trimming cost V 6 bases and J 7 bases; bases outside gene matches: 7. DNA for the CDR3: TGTGCCAGCAGGGACGGACAGGGAGCTGAAAAACTGTTTTTT. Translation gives CASRDGQGAEKLFF.